The 8 T cell receptor beta chains below all came from one sample that was sequenced in a study of cytomegalovirus exposure and HLA in healthy donors. The PCR ran on 60 Vbeta and 13 Jbeta primers. Some clones are missing from TCRdb's copy, which holds only in-frame ones; the method was immunoSEQ multiplex PCR. This table holds approximately 53,000 clones, roughly 76% found once. The sequenced sample was PBMCs. The source is a woman aged 40 to 55 in good health and CMV-seropositive.

The chain employs TRBV18 and TRBJ2-3, with D possibly being TRBD2 (6 bases). Trimming stripped 2 bases from V and 1 base from J, with 7 bases between. The CDR3 spans 14 residues. Looked up from germline, CDR1 is KGHSH and CDR2 is LQKENI. This CDR3 is CASSPTGGTDTQYF. The CDR3 region has the DNA TGTGCCAGCTCACCAACGGGGGGCACAGATACGCAGTATTTT.

The chain is built from TRBV25-1 and TRBJ2-1; TRBD2 aligns across 8 bases. The V gene's germline CDR1 is MGHDK and CDR2 SYGVNS. Germline trimming cut 5 bases from V and 4 bases from J; bases unmatched to any gene: 4. The CDR3 extends over 14 amino acids. The CDR3 is CASSNPSGYNEQFF. The CDR3 region has the DNA TGTGCCAGCAGTAACCCTAGCGGGTACAATGAGCAGTTCTTC.

The chain has TRBV5-4 and TRBJ1-1; perhaps TRBD1 as D (6 bases). Trimming cost V 3 bases and J 1 base, with 13 bases left between them. The CDR3 extends over 15 amino acids. Germline V gene sequence: CDR1 SGHNT, CDR2 YYREEE (reference sequence). The CDR3 DNA reads TGTGCCAGCAGCTCGCAGGGGCGAACGAACACTGAAGCTTTCTTT. Translated, it gives CASSSQGRTNTEAFF.

The chain uses TRBV6-1 and TRBJ1-2, with D possibly matching TRBD1 (5 bases). Germline V gene lookup returns CDR1 MNHNS and CDR2 SASEGT. The CDR3 sequence is 12 residues long. V was pared by 6 bases and J by 7 bases, with 12 bases between. The CDR3 sequence: CASRDINPGYTF. CDR3 in DNA: TGTGCCAGCAGGGACATCAATCCTGGCTACACCTTC.

The gene calls are TRBV7-9 and TRBJ1-2, with TRBD1 matching 8 bases. Unmatched junction bases numbered 12, after V lost 10 bases and J lost 2 bases. The CDR3 consists of 15 residues. Germline CDR1 SEHNR, CDR2 FQNEAQ (reference sequence). The CDR3: CAIRGGTGDNYGYTF. In DNA, the CDR3 is TGTGCCATAAGAGGTGGGACAGGCGACAACTATGGCTACACCTTC.

The chain joins TRBV28 to TRBJ1-1; tentatively, D is TRBD1 (5 bases). This CDR3 has 13 amino acids. The germline V gene has CDR1 MDHEN and CDR2 SYDVKM. V was clipped by 7 bases and J by 1 base, with 10 bases between them. The CDR3 sequence is CASKGFANTEAFF. In nucleotides, the CDR3 is TGTGCCAGCAAGGGGTTCGCGAACACTGAAGCTTTCTTT.

This chain connects TRBV30 to TRBJ2-1, with 16 bases that match TRBD2. Germline lookup yields CDR1 GTSNPN and CDR2 SVGIG (reference sequence). CDR3 length: 17 amino acids. V trimming: 4 bases; J trimming: 8 bases; junction bases outside the gene matches: 11. The CDR3 loop reads CAWTLGLGLAGGDEQFF. The CDR3 DNA follows: TGTGCCTGGACTTTGGGTTTGGGACTAGCGGGGGGGGATGAGCAGTTCTTC.

This clone showed up just a few times. The V and J genes are TRBV10-2 and TRBJ2-7; D perhaps matches TRBD2 (6 bases). CDR1 WSHSY and CDR2 SAAADI come from the germline V gene. With 8 bases removed from V and 2 bases from J, the gap between germline ends came to 13 bases. This CDR3 is built from 13 residues. The CDR3 protein is CASGAGRPYEQYF. CDR3 coding DNA: TGCGCCAGCGGGGCGGGGAGACCCTACGAGCAGTACTTC.